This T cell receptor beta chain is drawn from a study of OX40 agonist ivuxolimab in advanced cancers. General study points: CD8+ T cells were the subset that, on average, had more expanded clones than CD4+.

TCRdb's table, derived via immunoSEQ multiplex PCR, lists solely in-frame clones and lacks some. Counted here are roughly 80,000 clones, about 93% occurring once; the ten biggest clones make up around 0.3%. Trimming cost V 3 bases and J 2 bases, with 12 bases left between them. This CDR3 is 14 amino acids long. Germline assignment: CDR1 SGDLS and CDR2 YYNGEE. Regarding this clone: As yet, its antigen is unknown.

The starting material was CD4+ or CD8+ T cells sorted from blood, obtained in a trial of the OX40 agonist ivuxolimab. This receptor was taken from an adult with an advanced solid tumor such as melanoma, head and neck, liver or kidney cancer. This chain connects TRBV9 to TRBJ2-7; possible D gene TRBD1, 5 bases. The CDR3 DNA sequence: TGTGCCAGCAGCGGAAGGGGATCTGCCTACGAGCAGTACTTC. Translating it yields CASSGRGSAYEQYF.